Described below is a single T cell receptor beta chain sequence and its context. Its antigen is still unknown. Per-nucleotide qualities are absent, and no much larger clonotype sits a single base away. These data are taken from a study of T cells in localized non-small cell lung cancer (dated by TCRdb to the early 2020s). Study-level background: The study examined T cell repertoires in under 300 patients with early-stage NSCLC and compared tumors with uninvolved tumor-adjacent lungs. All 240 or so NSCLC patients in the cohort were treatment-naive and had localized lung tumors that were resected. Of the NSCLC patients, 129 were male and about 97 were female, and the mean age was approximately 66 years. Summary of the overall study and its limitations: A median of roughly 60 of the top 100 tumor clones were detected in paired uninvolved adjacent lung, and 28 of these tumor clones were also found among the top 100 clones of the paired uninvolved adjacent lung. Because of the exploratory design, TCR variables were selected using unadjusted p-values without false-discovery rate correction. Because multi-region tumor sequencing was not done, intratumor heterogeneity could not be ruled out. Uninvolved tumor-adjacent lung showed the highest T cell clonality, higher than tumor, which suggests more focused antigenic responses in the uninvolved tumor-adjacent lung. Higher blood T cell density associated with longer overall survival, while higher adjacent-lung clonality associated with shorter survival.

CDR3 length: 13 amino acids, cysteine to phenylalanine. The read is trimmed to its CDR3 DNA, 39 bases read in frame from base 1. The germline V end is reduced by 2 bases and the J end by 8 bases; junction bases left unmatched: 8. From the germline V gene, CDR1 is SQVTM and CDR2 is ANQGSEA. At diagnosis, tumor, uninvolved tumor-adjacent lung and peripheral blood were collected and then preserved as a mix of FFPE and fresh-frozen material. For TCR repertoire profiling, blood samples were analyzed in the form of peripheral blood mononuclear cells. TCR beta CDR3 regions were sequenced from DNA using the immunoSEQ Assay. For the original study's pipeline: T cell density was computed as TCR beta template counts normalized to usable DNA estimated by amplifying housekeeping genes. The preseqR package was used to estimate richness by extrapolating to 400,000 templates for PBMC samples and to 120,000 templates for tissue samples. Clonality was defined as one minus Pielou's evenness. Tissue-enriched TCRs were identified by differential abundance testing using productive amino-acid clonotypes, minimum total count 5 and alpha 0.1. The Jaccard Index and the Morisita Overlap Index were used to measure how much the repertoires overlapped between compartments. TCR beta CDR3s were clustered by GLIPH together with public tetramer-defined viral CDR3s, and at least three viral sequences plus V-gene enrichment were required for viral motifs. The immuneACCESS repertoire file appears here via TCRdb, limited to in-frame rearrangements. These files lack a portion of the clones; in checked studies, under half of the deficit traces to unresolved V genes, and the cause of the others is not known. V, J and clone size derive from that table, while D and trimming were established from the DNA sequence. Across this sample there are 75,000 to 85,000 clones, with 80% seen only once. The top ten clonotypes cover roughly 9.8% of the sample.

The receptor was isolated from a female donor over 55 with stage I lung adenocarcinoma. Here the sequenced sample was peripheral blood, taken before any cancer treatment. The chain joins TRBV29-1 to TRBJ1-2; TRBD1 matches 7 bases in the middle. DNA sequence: TGCAGCGTTGAACAGGGGGTGGGGTACGGCTACACCTTC. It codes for CSVEQGVGYGYTF.